Sequencing of this TCR beta chain was carried out in a study of blood T cell repertoires in COVID-19. Looked up from germline, CDR1 is SGHDT and CDR2 is YYEEEE. The CDR3 is made up of 16 amino acids. V shed 5 bases, J shed 7 bases, and the junction held 13 bases outside the gene matches. The assay was immunoSEQ multiplex PCR, and TCRdb's table has in-frame clones only and misses some. Of about 60,000 clones listed, approximately 90% are singletons. This clone was counted between two and nine times. The chain employs TRBV5-6 and TRBJ2-3, with TRBD2 identical over 10 bases. Sample: peripheral blood. The clonotype was recovered from a woman aged 60 to 75 with active COVID-19. The CDR3 DNA sequence: TGTGCCAGCAGTTCTGGGCGGAGCGGGGGGGCATATACGCAGTATTTT. This translates into CASSSGRSGGAYTQYF.